The entry that follows covers one T cell receptor (beta chain) sequence. Its specificity is unknown. The CDR3 loop spans 16 amino acids. Per germline, CDR1 SGDLS and CDR2 YYNGEE. V was trimmed by 0 bases and J by 0 bases, leaving 11 bases between them. The source of the sample is a study of T cells in Graves' hyperthyroidism and ophthalmopathy. Amplification yielded TCR beta CDR3 regions, with RNA transcripts as the source. HTBI primers were used for first-round RT-PCR of the TCR CDR3. A single record per CDR3 protein comes from TCRdb applying MiXCR to the multiplex PCR reads. Altogether approximately 620,000 distinct CDR3 sequences are present, about a sixth being singletons, with the ten largest covering less than 3.5%. General study points: In the blood, most expanded thyroid clonotypes above 0.001 appeared as well.

At least 3 on the Clinical Activity Score was recorded for ophthalmopathy patients, who also had NOSPECS grade at least 4 and duration under 3 months. Sequenced: blood. The clonotype was recovered from a woman aged 40 to 55 with Graves' ophthalmopathy. The rearrangement joins TRBV9 to TRBJ2-3; tentatively, D is TRBD1 (5 bases). CDR3 residues: CASSVVSQGSTDTQYF. The DNA for the CDR3 is TGTGCCAGCAGCGTAGTGTCCCAGGGCAGCACAGATACGCAGTATTTT.